A single sample is the source of the 27 T cell receptor beta chains below, sequenced in a study of control samples from healthy donors and cancer patients. Method: immunoSEQ multiplex PCR; TCRdb's copy keeps in-frame clones and lacks some. The sample carries roughly 170,000 clones, 85% to 95% recorded once. The sample was blood. Receptors were obtained from a man between 18 and 35 years old in good health.

The chain carries TRBV5-4 and TRBJ1-3; 9 nucleotides line up with TRBD1. The CDR3 is 16 residues long. Germline lookup yields CDR1 SGHNT and CDR2 YYREEE (reference sequence). V shed 4 bases, J shed 1 base, and the junction held 6 bases outside the gene matches. The CDR3 loop reads CASSVGTGTSGNTIYF. The DNA of the CDR3 is TGTGCCAGCAGCGTCGGGACAGGGACATCTGGAAACACCATATATTTT.

V and J are TRBV29-1 and TRBJ1-6; the match to TRBD1 covers 9 bases. The length of the CDR3 is 12 residues. Germline V CDR1 and CDR2: SQVTM, ANQGSEA. Trimming took 6 bases from V and 10 from J; bases not matched to a gene: 4. The CDR3 loop reads CSVLDRGSPLHF. In DNA form, the CDR3 reads TGCAGCGTCCTGGACAGGGGATCACCCCTCCACTTT.

The rearrangement uses TRBV5-1 and TRBJ2-2; D may match TRBD1 or TRBD2 (5 bases each). Germline loops: CDR1 SGHRS, CDR2 YFSETQ. V lost 2 bases and J lost 6, with 17 bases in between. CDR3 length equals 16 residues. The CDR3 sequence is CASSFGESGGPGELFF. CDR3 bases: TGCGCCAGCAGCTTTGGGGAAAGTGGGGGACCCGGGGAGCTGTTTTTT.

V usage is TRBV12-3 or TRBV12-4 and J usage is TRBJ1-3; no definite D call. CDR3 length: 13 residues. V lost 5 bases and J lost 0, with 5 bases in between. The CDR3 here is CASSRISGNTIYF. Written as DNA, the CDR3 is TGTGCCAGCAGTCGGATCTCTGGAAACACCATATATTTT.

The chain combines TRBV6-1 with TRBJ1-2, with 9 bases lining up with TRBD1. In germline, CDR1 is MNHNS, CDR2 SASEGT. The CDR3 has 15 residues. V trimming: 1 base; J trimming: 4 bases; junction bases outside the gene matches: 4. The CDR3 DNA is TGTGCCAGCAGTGAAGGGGGGACAGGGTTCTATGGCTACACCTTC. It specifies CASSEGGTGFYGYTF.

The chain carries TRBV5-1 and TRBJ2-7, with D tentatively TRBD2 (5 bases). Trimming shortened V by 2 bases and J by 0 bases, and 9 bases separated the two germline ends. From germline, CDR1 is SGHRS and CDR2 YFSETQ. The CDR3 is 14 amino acids. The CDR3 DNA reads TGCGCCAGCAGCTTACAGACTAACTCCTACGAGCAGTACTTC. Translating gives CASSLQTNSYEQYF.

The chain is built from TRBV5-4 and TRBJ2-5; no firm D call. Germline loops: CDR1 SGHNT, CDR2 YYREEE (reference sequence). The ends were cut back, 2 bases at V and 1 base at J, with 3 bases in the middle. CDR3 length: 12 amino acids. Here the CDR3 reads CASSFRQETQYF. The CDR3 nucleotides are TGTGCCAGCAGCTTCCGCCAAGAGACCCAGTACTTC. Full variable domain (missing parts from reference TRBV5-4 and TRBJ2-5): ETGVTQSPTHLIKTRGQQVTLRCSSQSGHNTVSWYQQALGQGPQFIFQYYREEENGRGNFPPRFSGLQFPNYSSELNVNALELDDSALYLCASSFRQETQYFGPGTRLLVL.

In DNA, the CDR3 is TGTGCCAGCAGCCTAGTGGGCCAGCCCCAGCATTTT. Translated, it gives CASSLVGQPQHF. V gene TRBV3-1 (or the pseudogene TRBV3-2) combines with J gene TRBJ1-5; the D is unclear. The CDR3 runs to 12 residues. Trimming removed 4 bases from V and 7 bases from J, with 8 bases in between. Germline V gene data show CDR1 as LGHDT and CDR2 as YNNKEL (reference sequence).

The gene calls are TRBV29-1 and TRBJ1-4; possibly TRBD1 for D (6 bases). Per the germline V gene, CDR1 is SQVTM and CDR2 is ANQGSEA. V gave up 4 bases and J gave up 5 bases, with 17 bases separating them. This CDR3 spans 15 amino acids. The CDR3 DNA follows: TGCAGCGTTGGTAATCTGCCGGGGGCGAATGAAAAACTGTTTTTT. It is translated as CSVGNLPGANEKLFF.

The gene calls are TRBV4-1 and TRBJ1-6; D unresolved. This CDR3 spans 13 amino acids. Trimming removed 4 bases from V and 7 bases from J, with 8 bases in between. The germline CDR1 and CDR2 sequences are MGHRA and YSYEKL. CDR3 amino acids: CASSPGLNSPLHF. DNA of the CDR3: TGCGCCAGCAGCCCTGGACTAAATTCACCCCTCCACTTT.

Here the CDR3 reads CASSFYRGSNTEAFF. The CDR3 DNA reads TGTGCCAGCAGCTTTTACAGGGGGTCGAACACTGAAGCTTTCTTT. This chain joins TRBV5-4 and TRBJ1-1; 8 bases align to TRBD1. From germline, CDR1 is SGHNT and CDR2 YYREEE (reference sequence). The ends lost 2 bases at V and 1 base at J; junction bases unmatched: 4. The CDR3 covers 15 residues.

The chain employs TRBV18 and TRBJ2-1; D perhaps matches TRBD2 (5 bases). Looked up from germline, CDR1 is KGHSH and CDR2 is LQKENI. V gave up 3 bases and J gave up 7 bases, with 7 bases separating them. The length of the CDR3 is 12 residues. For the CDR3, the DNA is TGTGCCAGCTCACCTAGGAGGAATGAGCAGTTCTTC. This sequence encodes CASSPRRNEQFF.

This chain uses TRBV3-1 (or the pseudogene TRBV3-2) with TRBJ2-2; 7 bases map to TRBD2. The CDR3 runs 15 residues. V shed 4 bases and J 7 bases; nucleotides not matched to a gene: 9. Germline lookup yields CDR1 LGHDT and CDR2 YNNKEL (reference sequence). This CDR3 reads CASSPNIPGGGELFF. As DNA, the CDR3 is TGTGCCAGCAGCCCTAATATCCCGGGGGGCGGGGAGCTGTTTTTT.

The V and J genes are TRBV7-2 and TRBJ2-3, with TRBD1 identical over 8 bases. From germline, CDR1 is SGHTA and CDR2 FQGNSA. V lost 2 bases to trimming and J lost 4 bases; unmatched junction nucleotides: 8. CDR3 length: 16 residues. CDR3 loop: CASSLTFQTGADTQYF. The CDR3 nucleotides read TGTGCCAGCAGCTTAACTTTTCAGACAGGGGCAGATACGCAGTATTTT. Full variable domain (rest looked up from reference TRBV7-2 and TRBJ2-3): GAGVSQSPSNKVTEKGKDVELRCDPISGHTALYWYRQSLGQGLEFLIYFQGNSAPDKSGLPSDRFSAERTGGSVSTLTIQRTQQEDSAVYLCASSLTFQTGADTQYFGPGTRLTVL.

This chain joins TRBV7-9 and TRBJ1-2; TRBD1 aligns across 8 bases. There are 16 residues in the CDR3. J lost 0 bases, V lost 5 bases, and 8 bases had no gene match. Germline V gene data show CDR1 as SEHNR and CDR2 as FQNEAQ (reference sequence). The CDR3 DNA sequence: TGTGCCAGCAGCCCACCGACAGGGGTATCTAACTATGGCTACACCTTC. Its protein product is CASSPPTGVSNYGYTF. Based on the CDR3 plus reference TRBV7-9 and TRBJ1-2, the full variable domain is DTGVSQNPRHKITKRGQNVTFRCDPISEHNRLYWYRQTLGQGPEFLTYFQNEAQLEKSRLLSDRFSAERPKGSFSTLEIQRTEQGDSAMYLCASSPPTGVSNYGYTFGSGTRLTVV.

The CDR3 region is CASSSTDTQYF. CDR3 nucleotides: TGTGCCAGCAGCTCCACAGATACGCAGTATTTT. The V gene is TRBV7-9, the J gene TRBJ2-3; D gene unclear. V lost 4 bases and J lost 2, with 1 base in between. CDR1 is SEHNR, CDR2 FQNEAQ, per germline (reference sequence). The CDR3 length is 11 residues.

The chain combines TRBV2 with TRBJ1-6; D is undetermined. Trimming shortened V by 5 bases and J by 4 bases, and 0 bases separated the two germline ends. The CDR3 has 11 residues. Looked up from germline, CDR1 is SNHLY and CDR2 is FYNNEI. In DNA, the CDR3 is TGTGCCAGCAGTTATAATTCACCCCTCCACTTT. Its protein is CASSYNSPLHF.

This sequence joins TRBV5-5 and TRBJ2-1, with TRBD1 as a possible D gene (6 bases). V lost 2 bases and J 3 bases, leaving 15 bases between the germline ends. The CDR3 is 16 amino acids. Germline-derived CDR1 and CDR2 are SGHKS and YYEKEE (reference sequence). CDR3 residues: CASSLSLDSSYNEQFF. CDR3 nucleotide sequence: TGTGCCAGCAGCTTATCCCTGGACAGTAGCTACAATGAGCAGTTCTTC.

V gene TRBV6-1 combines with J gene TRBJ1-3, with D uncertain. Germline CDR1 reads MNHNS; CDR2 reads SASEGT. CDR3 length equals 14 residues. V shed 1 base and J shed 3 bases, with 7 bases lying between them. The CDR3 DNA reads TGTGCCAGCAGTGAAGGGTCGATTGGAAACACCATATATTTT. Translated, it gives CASSEGSIGNTIYF.

The chain joins TRBV2 to TRBJ1-4; D remains unclear. Between the trimmed V and J ends, which lost 4 bases and 2 bases, there was a span of 8 bases. The CDR3 sequence is 14 residues long. The germline V gene has CDR1 SNHLY and CDR2 FYNNEI. The DNA for the CDR3 is TGTGCCAGCAGTGCAAAGGTGACTAATGAAAAACTGTTTTTT. It specifies CASSAKVTNEKLFF. Based on the CDR3 plus reference TRBV2 and TRBJ1-4, the full variable domain is EPEVTQTPSHQVTQMGQEVILRCVPISNHLYFYWYRQILGQKVEFLVSFYNNEISEKSEIFDDQFSVERPDGSNFTLKIRSTKLEDSAMYFCASSAKVTNEKLFFGSGTQLSVL.

V and J are TRBV14 and TRBJ1-1, with TRBD1 matching over 9 bases. In germline, CDR1 is SGHDN, CDR2 FVKESK. The CDR3 spans 15 residues. Trimming removed 4 bases from V and 5 bases from J; junction bases left unmatched: 8. CDR3 region: CASSPWTGVGTEAFF. CDR3 nucleotide sequence: TGTGCCAGCAGCCCCTGGACAGGGGTAGGGACTGAAGCTTTCTTT.

The chain joins TRBV6-2 or TRBV6-3 to TRBJ2-6, with D unresolved. V lost 6 bases and J 0 bases, leaving 18 bases between the germline ends. CDR1 is MNHEY and CDR2 is SVGEGT in the germline V gene. This CDR3 has 18 amino acids. The DNA of the CDR3 is TGTGCCAGCAGCTTCAACAGCTTTTTGAGCTCTGGGGCCAACGTCCTGACTTTC. Translating it yields CASSFNSFLSSGANVLTF.

V is TRBV4-1 and J is TRBJ2-1, with D possibly called TRBD1 or TRBD2 (6 bases each). The germline CDR1 and CDR2 sequences are MGHRA and YSYEKL. The CDR3 extends over 17 amino acids. Trimming removed 0 bases from V and 3 bases from J, with 15 bases in between. The CDR3, as DNA: TGCGCCAGCAGCCAAGATAACCGGGGGCCCAACTACAATGAGCAGTTCTTC. Its translation: CASSQDNRGPNYNEQFF.

The chain uses TRBV28 and TRBJ2-7; a weak D match, TRBD2 (5 bases). Trimming left V 1 base short and J 4 bases short, with 11 bases between. The CDR3 spans 14 residues. Germline V CDR1 and CDR2: MDHEN, SYDVKM. The CDR3 nucleotides are TGTGCCAGCAGTTTATCTGAGGGTAGTTACGAGCAGTACTTC. Translation: CASSLSEGSYEQYF.

The chain carries TRBV27 and TRBJ2-7; the D is unclear. Deletions cut 5 bases from V and 1 base from J, with 12 bases between. CDR1 is MNHEY, CDR2 SMNVEV, per germline (reference sequence). The CDR3 has 14 residues. CDR3 amino acids: CASSPTENSYEQYF. Here the CDR3 DNA reads TGTGCCAGCAGTCCAACAGAGAATTCCTACGAGCAGTACTTC.

V and J are TRBV24-1 and TRBJ2-7, with TRBD2 as a possible D gene (5 bases). Trimming took 12 bases from V and 1 from J, leaving 21 bases between them. The CDR3 spans 15 residues. CDR1 is KGHDR, CDR2 SFDVKD, per germline. The CDR3 reads CARTGPKRESYEQYF. The CDR3 DNA sequence: TGTGCCCGTACCGGGCCCAAAAGGGAGTCCTACGAGCAGTACTTC.

The chain has TRBV14 and TRBJ2-3; D is unresolved. The CDR3 runs to 17 residues. Germline V gene lookup returns CDR1 SGHDN and CDR2 FVKESK. The V end lost 0 bases, the J end lost 2 bases, and 15 bases lay between the germline ends. The DNA of the CDR3 is TGTGCCAGCAGCCAAGATAGAGATACAGCCTTCACAGATACGCAGTATTTT. Translation gives CASSQDRDTAFTDTQYF.